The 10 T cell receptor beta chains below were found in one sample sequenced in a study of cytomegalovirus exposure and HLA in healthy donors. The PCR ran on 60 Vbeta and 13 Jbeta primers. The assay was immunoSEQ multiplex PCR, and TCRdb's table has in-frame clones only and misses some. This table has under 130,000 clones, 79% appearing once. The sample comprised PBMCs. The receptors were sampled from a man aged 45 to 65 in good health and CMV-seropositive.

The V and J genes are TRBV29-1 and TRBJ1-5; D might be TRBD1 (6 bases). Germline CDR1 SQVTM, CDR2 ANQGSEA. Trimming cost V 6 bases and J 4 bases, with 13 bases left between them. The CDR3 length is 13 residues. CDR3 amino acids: CSVATGYNQPQHF. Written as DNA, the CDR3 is TGCAGCGTAGCTACAGGGTATAATCAGCCCCAGCATTTT.

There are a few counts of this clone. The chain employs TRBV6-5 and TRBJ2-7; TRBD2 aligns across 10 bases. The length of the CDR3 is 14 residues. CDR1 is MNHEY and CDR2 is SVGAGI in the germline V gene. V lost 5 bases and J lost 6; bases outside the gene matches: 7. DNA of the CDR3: TGTGCCAGCAGTGATCTCTCTAGCGGGAGCGAGCAGTACTTC. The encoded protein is CASSDLSSGSEQYF.

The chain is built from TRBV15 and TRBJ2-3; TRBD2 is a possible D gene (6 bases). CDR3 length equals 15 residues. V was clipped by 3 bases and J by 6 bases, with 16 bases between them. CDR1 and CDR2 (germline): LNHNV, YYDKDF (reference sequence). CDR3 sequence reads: CATSRARLESDTQYF. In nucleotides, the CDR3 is TGTGCCACCAGCAGGGCTCGACTAGAATCGGATACGCAGTATTTT.

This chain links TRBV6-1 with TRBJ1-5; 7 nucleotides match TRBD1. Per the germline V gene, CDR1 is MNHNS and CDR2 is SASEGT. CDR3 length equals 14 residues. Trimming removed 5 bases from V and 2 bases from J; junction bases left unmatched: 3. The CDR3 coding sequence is TGTGCCAGCAGTCTAGACAGGGGCAATCAGCCCCAGCATTTT. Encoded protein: CASSLDRGNQPQHF.

CDR3 sequence: CASSLGQGTGYTF. As DNA, the CDR3 is TGCGCCAGCAGCCTGGGACAGGGGACGGGCTACACCTTC. J is TRBJ1-2 and V is TRBV4-1; 10 positions agree with TRBD1. Germline loops: CDR1 MGHRA, CDR2 YSYEKL. J lost 8 bases, V lost 4 bases, and 4 bases had no gene match. CDR3 length: 13 residues.

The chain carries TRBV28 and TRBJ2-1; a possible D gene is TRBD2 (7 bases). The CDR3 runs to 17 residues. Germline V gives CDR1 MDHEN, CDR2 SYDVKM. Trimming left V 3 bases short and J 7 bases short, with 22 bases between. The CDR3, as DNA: TGTGCCAGCAGTTTGTCGGGGGGACAAGGGGGTAGGAATGAGCAGTTCTTC. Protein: CASSLSGGQGGRNEQFF.

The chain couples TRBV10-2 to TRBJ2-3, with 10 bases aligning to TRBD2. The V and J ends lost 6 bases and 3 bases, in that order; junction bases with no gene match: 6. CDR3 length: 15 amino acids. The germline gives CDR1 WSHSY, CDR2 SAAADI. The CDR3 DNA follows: TGCGCCAGCAGCATCCCTAGCGGGAGTACAGATACGCAGTATTTT. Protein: CASSIPSGSTDTQYF.

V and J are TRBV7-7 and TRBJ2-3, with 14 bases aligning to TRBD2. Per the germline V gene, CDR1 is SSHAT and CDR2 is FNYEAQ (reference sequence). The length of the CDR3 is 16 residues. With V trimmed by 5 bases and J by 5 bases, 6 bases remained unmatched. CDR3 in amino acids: CASSEGLAGDKDTQYF. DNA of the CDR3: TGTGCCAGCAGCGAGGGACTAGCGGGAGATAAAGATACGCAGTATTTT.

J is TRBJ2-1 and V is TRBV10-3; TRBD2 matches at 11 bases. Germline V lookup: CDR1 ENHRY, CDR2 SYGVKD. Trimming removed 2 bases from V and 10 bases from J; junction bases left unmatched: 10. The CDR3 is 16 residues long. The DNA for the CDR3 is TGTGCCATCAGTGAGATAAGGCTAGCGGGAGGAGAGGAGCAGTTCTTC. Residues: CAISEIRLAGGEEQFF.

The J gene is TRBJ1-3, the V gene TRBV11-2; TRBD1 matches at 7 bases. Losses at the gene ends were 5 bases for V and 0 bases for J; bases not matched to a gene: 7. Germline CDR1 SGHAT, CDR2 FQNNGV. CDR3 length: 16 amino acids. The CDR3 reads CASSLRQGISGNTIYF. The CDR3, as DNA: TGTGCCAGCAGCCTGAGACAGGGCATCTCTGGAAACACCATATATTTT.